The subject of this entry is one T cell receptor beta chain. Treatment described: roughly 20 received Ad26.COV2.S at low or high dose, single or two shots; about 5 received placebo; per-sample allocation not given. Sampling took place 63 days after the first vaccine or placebo injection. Boston hosted the donor, who was an adult aged 18-55 years. This vaccine is an Ad26 vector that expresses the Wuhan-strain SARS-CoV-2 spike. Generated by immunoSEQ multiplex PCR, the TCRdb table keeps only in-frame clones and is missing some. The table includes roughly 240,000 clones, 70% to 90% detected once. The data are from a study of Ad26.COV2.S vaccination and SARS-CoV-2 variants. Study context: In the COV1001 trial, the donor was in the Ad26.COV2.S arm. Intramuscular Ad26.COV2.S doses were given once or twice, 56 days apart.

The CDR3 contains 15 residues. V was cut by 0 bases and J by 2 bases, with 9 bases left in between. Germline V gene data show CDR1 as SGHRS and CDR2 as YFSETQ. The specimen comprised peripheral blood, sampled in a trial of Ad26.COV2.S vaccine versus placebo. J is TRBJ1-5 and V is TRBV5-1, with a possible D match to TRBD1 (5 bases). This receptor was identified in a person aged 18 to 59 who received the Ad26.COV2.S COVID-19 vaccine or a placebo. The DNA for the CDR3 is TGCGCCAGCAGCTTGGATGGAGGGGGCAATCAGCCCCAGCATTTT. As protein: CASSLDGGGNQPQHF.